This is a list of T cell receptor beta chains from one sample in a study of shared clonotypes between healthy human individuals. Data came from immunoSEQ multiplex PCR; TCRdb stores just in-frame clones and leaves some out. Seen here are just over 2,000,000 clones, about 95% observed once, and the top ten hold around 1.1%. The sample comprised naive CD8+ T cells sorted from blood. The source is a young man in good health. CDR3s include the opening cysteine and the closing phenylalanine or tryptophan. A D gene is named only where the DNA matches it firmly. Where a row states a size, it is once, few, many or the class of an expanded clone; other rows omit it.

abundance	v_gene	j_gene	d_gene	CDR3aa
.	TRBV9	TRBJ2-7	.	CASSVAGISYEQYF
.	TRBV6-5	TRBJ1-2	.	CASSYQSGNGYTF
.	TRBV6-1	TRBJ1-6	.	CASSGEGDRSSYNSPLHF
.	TRBV27	TRBJ2-7	.	CASSYQASSYEQYF
.	TRBV21-1	TRBJ2-5	.	CASSKPRQGRRRQTQYF
once	TRBV7-8	TRBJ1-4	.	CASAGGPEKLFF
.	TRBV13	TRBJ2-2	.	CASFSLLSTGELFF
.	TRBV5-8	TRBJ2-1	TRBD1	CASSYPIGTGEHNEQFF
once	TRBV4-3	TRBJ2-5	TRBD2	CASSQDGSGAAIRYQETQYF
.	TRBV5-1	TRBJ2-7	.	CASSPDRPPYEQYF
.	TRBV19	TRBJ2-5	.	CASSPRAWGQETQYF